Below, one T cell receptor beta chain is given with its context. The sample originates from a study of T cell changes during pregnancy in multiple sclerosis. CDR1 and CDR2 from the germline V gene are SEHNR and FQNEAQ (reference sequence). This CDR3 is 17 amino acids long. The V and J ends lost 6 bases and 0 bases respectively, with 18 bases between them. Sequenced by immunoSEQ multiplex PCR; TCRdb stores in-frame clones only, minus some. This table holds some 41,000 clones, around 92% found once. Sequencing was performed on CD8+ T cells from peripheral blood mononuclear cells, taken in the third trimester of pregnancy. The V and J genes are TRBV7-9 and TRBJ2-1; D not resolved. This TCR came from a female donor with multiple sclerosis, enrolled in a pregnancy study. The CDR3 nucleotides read TGTGCCAGCAGTCCCGAGAGAGGCCCGTACTCCTACAATGAGCAGTTCTTC. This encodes CASSPERGPYSYNEQFF.